The clone carrying this T cell receptor beta chain was seen only once. Germline V gene sequence: CDR1 SGHTA, CDR2 FQGNSA. V was pared by 5 bases and J by 9 bases, with 8 bases between. The CDR3 covers 11 residues. Authors' analysis steps: Amplification with reference gene primers provided the estimates of nucleated cell counts. Using immunoSEQ multiplex PCR, the repertoire was profiled, and TCRdb retains in-frame clones only, with some absent. That table supplies the V and J calls and clone size; D and trimming were determined from the DNA. The sample carries around 300,000 clones, roughly 89% recorded once. This sample was taken from a study of blood T cell repertoires in COVID-19.

The material sequenced was peripheral blood. The TCR originated in a man aged 50 to 60 with acute or convalescent COVID-19. The V call is TRBV7-2, the J call TRBJ1-3, with no clear D. Here the CDR3 DNA reads TGTGCCAGCAGCCTCGCGCGCACCATATATTTT. Translation gives CASSLARTIYF. Full variable domain (missing parts from reference TRBV7-2 and TRBJ1-3): GAGVSQSPSNKVTEKGKDVELRCDPISGHTALYWYRQSLGQGLEFLIYFQGNSAPDKSGLPSDRFSAERTGGSVSTLTIQRTQQEDSAVYLCASSLARTIYFGEGSWLTVV.